These 18 T cell receptor beta chains were sequenced from one sample in a study of beta chain features in type 1 diabetes. Reverse transcribing all isolated RNA meant expressed TCRB transcripts were sequenced. TCRdb's table, derived via immunoSEQ multiplex PCR, lists solely in-frame clones and lacks some. The sample carries 80,000 to 90,000 clones, around 32% recorded once. The sequencing input was stem cell memory CD4+ T cells from blood. These receptor sequences come from a young woman in good health.

This clone has only a few counts. The chain uses TRBV4-1 and TRBJ2-7; 9 nucleotides match TRBD2. This CDR3 has 16 amino acids. The V gene's germline CDR1 is MGHRA and CDR2 YSYEKL. Germline trimming cut 0 bases from V and 3 bases from J; bases unmatched to any gene: 6. CDR3 coding DNA: TGCGCCAGCAGCCAAGAACGGCGGGGGGGCCTCTACGAGCAGTACTTC. Protein product: CASSQERRGGLYEQYF.

The sample holds a few counts of this clone. V and J are TRBV7-9 and TRBJ1-2, with 8 bases aligning to TRBD1. Trimming removed 5 bases from V and 6 bases from J; junction bases left unmatched: 2. In germline, CDR1 is SEHNR, CDR2 FQNEAQ (reference sequence). This CDR3 has 12 amino acids. The CDR3 DNA follows: TGTGCCAGCAGCGCGACAGGGGATGGCTACACCTTC. This gives the protein CASSATGDGYTF.

This clone was observed a handful of times. The V and J genes are TRBV18 and TRBJ1-2; no clear D gene. The length of the CDR3 is 12 residues. Deletions cut 4 bases from V and 4 bases from J, with 7 bases between. Germline CDR1 KGHSH, CDR2 LQKENI. The DNA for the CDR3 is TGTGCCAGCTCACAGGAGGTCTATGGCTACACCTTC. This gives the protein CASSQEVYGYTF.

The chain recombines TRBV2 with TRBJ2-1; D remains ambiguous. The CDR3 loop spans 13 amino acids. The germline V gene has CDR1 SNHLY and CDR2 FYNNEI. V lost 8 bases and J 6 bases, leaving 14 bases between the germline ends. The DNA for the CDR3 is TGTGCCAGCTTGATAGCCTTATTCAATGAGCAGTTCTTC. Encoded protein: CASLIALFNEQFF.

This clone has a single count. The V call is TRBV27, the J call TRBJ2-7; D might be TRBD1 (6 bases). There are 12 residues in the CDR3. Deletions cut 4 bases from V and 5 bases from J, with 9 bases between. The germline V gene has CDR1 MNHEY and CDR2 SMNVEV (reference sequence). Here the CDR3 reads CASSSHRDEQYF. In DNA, the CDR3 is TGTGCCAGCAGTTCTCACAGGGACGAGCAGTACTTC.

This clone was observed a handful of times. The chain has TRBV7-2 and TRBJ2-5; 8 bases agree with TRBD1. CDR1 and CDR2 from the germline V gene are SGHTA and FQGNSA. The CDR3 totals 14 residues. Germline trimming cut 5 bases from V and 1 base from J; bases unmatched to any gene: 3. CDR3 DNA sequence: TGTGCCAGCAGCCCGGGACAGGTCCAAGAGACCCAGTACTTC. As protein: CASSPGQVQETQYF.

V gene TRBV2 combines with J gene TRBJ1-5; D uncertain. The CDR3 loop spans 13 amino acids. V gave up 8 bases and J gave up 4 bases, with 12 bases separating them. Germline-derived CDR1 and CDR2 are SNHLY and FYNNEI. The CDR3 here is CASGVLENQPQHF. The CDR3 bases are TGTGCCAGCGGAGTGCTCGAAAATCAGCCCCAGCATTTT.

This clone has only a few counts. This chain joins TRBV7-9 and TRBJ1-3; possibly TRBD1 for D (5 bases). CDR1 and CDR2 from the germline V gene are SEHNR and FQNEAQ (reference sequence). V lost 5 bases to trimming and J lost 4 bases, with 9 bases between them. The CDR3 runs 13 residues. In DNA, the CDR3 is TGTGCCAGCAGCCCAACAGGAGGAAACACCATATATTTT. Protein product: CASSPTGGNTIYF. The variable domain in full, with the rest retrieved from reference TRBV7-9 and TRBJ1-3, is DTGVSQNPRHKITKRGQNVTFRCDPISEHNRLYWYRQTLGQGPEFLTYFQNEAQLEKSRLLSDRFSAERPKGSFSTLEIQRTEQGDSAMYLCASSPTGGNTIYFGEGSWLTVV.

There are a few counts of this clone. The chain employs TRBV29-1 and TRBJ1-1, with 8 bases aligning to TRBD1. Trimming took 2 bases from V and 6 from J; bases not matched to a gene: 8. The CDR3 contains 14 residues. Germline values: CDR1 SQVTM, CDR2 ANQGSEA. The CDR3 nucleotides read TGCAGCGTTGAACCCGGACAGGGAAGCCCTGAAGCTTTCTTT. Translating gives CSVEPGQGSPEAFF.

This clone was observed once. The CDR3 DNA is TGTGCCAGCAGCTGGGGCAGAGACTATGGCTACACCTTC. Amino acids: CASSWGRDYGYTF. V is TRBV7-2 and J is TRBJ1-2; TRBD1 is a possible D gene (5 bases). Trimming took off 4 bases at V and 3 bases at J, with 9 bases between the two ends. Germline V gene sequence: CDR1 SGHTA, CDR2 FQGNSA. The CDR3 consists of 13 residues.

V is TRBV2 and J is TRBJ2-5; TRBD1 might be the D (7 bases). The V gene lost 8 bases and the J gene lost 6 bases, with 16 bases spanning the gap. The CDR3 loop spans 13 amino acids. Per germline, CDR1 SNHLY and CDR2 FYNNEI. The CDR3 DNA is TGTGCCAGCTCCCAATCAGGGGGGAAGACCCAGTACTTC. Residues: CASSQSGGKTQYF.

The chain recombines TRBV7-9 with TRBJ2-3; 8 nucleotides match TRBD2. The trim removed 2 bases at V and 3 bases at J, leaving 1 base unmatched. Germline-derived CDR1 and CDR2 are SEHNR and FQNEAQ (reference sequence). CDR3 length: 14 residues. The DNA for the CDR3 is TGTGCCAGCAGCTTAAGCGGGAGTACAGATACGCAGTATTTT. Translated: CASSLSGSTDTQYF.

The rearrangement joins TRBV5-1 to TRBJ1-2; the D gene is possibly TRBD1 (5 bases). The V end was cut by 0 bases, the J end by 6 bases, with 9 bases between. The CDR3 is 13 amino acids. Germline CDR1 SGHRS, CDR2 YFSETQ. DNA for the CDR3: TGCGCCAGCAGCTTGGCAGGGAGGAATGGCTACACCTTC. Encoded protein: CASSLAGRNGYTF.

V usage is TRBV19 and J usage is TRBJ1-1; D remains unclear. Germline lookup yields CDR1 LNHDA and CDR2 SQIVND (reference sequence). V lost 1 base and J 4 bases, leaving 10 bases between the germline ends. The CDR3 runs 14 residues. CDR3 sequence reads: CASSIGSRSTEAFF. The DNA of the CDR3 is TGTGCCAGTAGTATAGGCTCTAGGAGCACTGAAGCTTTCTTT.

By its share, this clone is medium-sized. DNA of the CDR3: TGTGCCAGCAGCTCACCAGCGGGGGGCTACAATGAGCAGTTCTTC. Translated: CASSSPAGGYNEQFF. The V gene is TRBV7-9, the J gene TRBJ2-1; 9 bases agree with TRBD2. This CDR3 contains 15 residues. Germline V gene data show CDR1 as SEHNR and CDR2 as FQNEAQ (reference sequence). Trimming cost V 4 bases and J 3 bases; bases outside gene matches: 4.

The chain carries TRBV19 and TRBJ2-5; TRBD2 agrees at 9 bases. CDR1 is LNHDA and CDR2 is SQIVND in the germline V gene (reference sequence). The CDR3 length is 15 residues. Unmatched junction bases numbered 13, after V lost 9 bases and J lost 5 bases. CDR3 coding DNA: TGTGCCAGCAAAGCGGGGGGTCTCCTTTGGGAGACCCAGTACTTC. Its translation is CASKAGGLLWETQYF.

The genes are TRBV13 and TRBJ2-2, with D possibly matching TRBD1 (6 bases). CDR3 length equals 16 residues. Between the trimmed V and J ends, which lost 4 bases and 1 base, there was a span of 13 bases. Germline lookup yields CDR1 PRHDT and CDR2 FYEKMQ (reference sequence). This chain's CDR3 is CASSYGTQRNTGELFF. In nucleotides, the CDR3 is TGTGCCAGCAGCTATGGGACACAGAGGAACACCGGGGAGCTGTTTTTT.

The chain employs TRBV30 and TRBJ1-2, with TRBD1 identical over 8 bases. The V gene's germline CDR1 is GTSNPN and CDR2 SVGIG (reference sequence). CDR3 size: 13 residues. The J segment lost 8 bases and the V segment lost 0 bases, leaving 5 bases of the junction unmatched. DNA of the CDR3: TGTGCCTGGAGTGTTCAGGGGGCAAAAGGCTACACCTTC. Amino acid sequence: CAWSVQGAKGYTF.